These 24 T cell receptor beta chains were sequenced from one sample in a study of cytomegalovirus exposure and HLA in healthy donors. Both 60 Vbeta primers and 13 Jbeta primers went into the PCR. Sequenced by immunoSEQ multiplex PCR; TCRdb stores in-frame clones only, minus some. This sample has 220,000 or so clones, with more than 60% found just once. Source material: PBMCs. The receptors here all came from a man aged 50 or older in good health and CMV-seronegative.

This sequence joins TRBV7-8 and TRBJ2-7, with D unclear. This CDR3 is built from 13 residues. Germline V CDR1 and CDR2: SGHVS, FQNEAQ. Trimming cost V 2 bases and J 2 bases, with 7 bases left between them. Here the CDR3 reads CASSLSIAYEQYF. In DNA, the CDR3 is TGTGCCAGCAGCTTATCCATAGCCTACGAGCAGTACTTC. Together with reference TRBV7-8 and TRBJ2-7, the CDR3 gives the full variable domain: GAGVSQSPRYKVAKRGQDVALRCDPISGHVSLFWYQQALGQGPEFLTYFQNEAQLDKSGLPSDRFFAERPEGSVSTLKIQRTQQEDSAVYLCASSLSIAYEQYFGPGTRLTVT.

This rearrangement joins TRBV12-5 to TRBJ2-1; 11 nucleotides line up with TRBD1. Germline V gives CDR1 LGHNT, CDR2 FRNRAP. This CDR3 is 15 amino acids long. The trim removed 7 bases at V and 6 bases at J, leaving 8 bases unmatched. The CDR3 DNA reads TGTGCTAGTGCCCTCGGACAGGGGGCGGCCAATGAGCAGTTCTTC. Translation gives CASALGQGAANEQFF. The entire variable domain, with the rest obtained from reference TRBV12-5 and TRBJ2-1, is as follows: DARVTQTPRHKVTEMGQEVTMRCQPILGHNTVFWYRQTMMQGLELLAYFRNRAPLDDSGMPKDRFSAEMPDATLATLKIQPSEPRDSAVYFCASALGQGAANEQFFGPGTRLTVL.

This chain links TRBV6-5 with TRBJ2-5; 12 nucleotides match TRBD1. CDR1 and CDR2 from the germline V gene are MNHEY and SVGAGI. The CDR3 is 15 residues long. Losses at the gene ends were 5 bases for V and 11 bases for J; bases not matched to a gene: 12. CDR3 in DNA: TGTGCCAGCAGTCTATCTGGGACAGGGGGCGCTAAACAGTACTTC. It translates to CASSLSGTGGAKQYF.

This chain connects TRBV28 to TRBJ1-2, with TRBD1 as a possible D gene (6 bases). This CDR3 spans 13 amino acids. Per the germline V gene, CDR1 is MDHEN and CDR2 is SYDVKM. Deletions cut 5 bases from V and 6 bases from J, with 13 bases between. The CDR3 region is CASSVQGRDGYTF. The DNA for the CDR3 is TGTGCCAGCAGTGTACAGGGACGTGATGGCTACACCTTC.

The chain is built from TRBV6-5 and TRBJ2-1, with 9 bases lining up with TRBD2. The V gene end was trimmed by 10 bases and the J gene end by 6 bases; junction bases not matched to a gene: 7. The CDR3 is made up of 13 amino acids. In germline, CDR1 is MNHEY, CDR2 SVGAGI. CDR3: CATGLAGSNEQFF. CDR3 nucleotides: TGTGCCACCGGGCTAGCGGGATCCAATGAGCAGTTCTTC.

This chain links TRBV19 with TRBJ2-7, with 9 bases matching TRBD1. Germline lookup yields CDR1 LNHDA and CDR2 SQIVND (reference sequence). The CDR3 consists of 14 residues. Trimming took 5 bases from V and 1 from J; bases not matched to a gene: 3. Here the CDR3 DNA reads TGTGCCAGTAGTTGGGGACAGGGTTCCTACGAGCAGTACTTC. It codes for CASSWGQGSYEQYF.

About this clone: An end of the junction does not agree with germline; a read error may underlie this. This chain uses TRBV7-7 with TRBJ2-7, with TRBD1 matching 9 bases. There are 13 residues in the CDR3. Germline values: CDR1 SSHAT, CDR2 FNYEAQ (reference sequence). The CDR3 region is CASSLDRGNEQYF. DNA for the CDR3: TGTGCTAGCAGCCTGGACAGGGGCAACGAGCAGTACTTC.

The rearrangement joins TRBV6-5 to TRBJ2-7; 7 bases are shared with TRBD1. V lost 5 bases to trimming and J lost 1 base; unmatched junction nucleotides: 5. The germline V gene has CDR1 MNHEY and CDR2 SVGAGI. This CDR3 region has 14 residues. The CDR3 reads CASSPPTGSYEQYF. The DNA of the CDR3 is TGTGCCAGCAGTCCACCGACAGGGTCCTACGAGCAGTACTTC.

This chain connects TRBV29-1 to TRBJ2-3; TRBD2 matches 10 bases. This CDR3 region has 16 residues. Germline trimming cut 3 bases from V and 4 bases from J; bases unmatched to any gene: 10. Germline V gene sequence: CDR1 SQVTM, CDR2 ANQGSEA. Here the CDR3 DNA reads TGCAGCGTTGACTGGGTAGCGGGAGGCCCCCCAGATACGCAGTATTTT. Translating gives CSVDWVAGGPPDTQYF.

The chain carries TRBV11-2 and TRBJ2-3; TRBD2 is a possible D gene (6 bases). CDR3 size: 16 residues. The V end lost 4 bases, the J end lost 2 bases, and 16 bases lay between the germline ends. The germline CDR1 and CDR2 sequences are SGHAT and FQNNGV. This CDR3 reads CASSYLAGSDTDTQYF. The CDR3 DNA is TGTGCCAGCAGCTATCTTGCGGGGTCGGACACAGATACGCAGTATTTT.

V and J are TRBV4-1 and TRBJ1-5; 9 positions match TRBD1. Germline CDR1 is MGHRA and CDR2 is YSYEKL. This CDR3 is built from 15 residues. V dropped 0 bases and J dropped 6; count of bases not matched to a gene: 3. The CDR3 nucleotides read TGCGCCAGCAGCCAAGAACACAGGGGGCGTCAGCCCCAGCATTTT. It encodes CASSQEHRGRQPQHF.

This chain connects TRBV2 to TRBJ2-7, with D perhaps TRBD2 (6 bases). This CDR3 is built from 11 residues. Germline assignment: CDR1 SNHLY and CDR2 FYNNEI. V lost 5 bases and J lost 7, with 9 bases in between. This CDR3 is CASSNRGEQYF. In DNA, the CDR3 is TGTGCCAGCAGTAACCGGGGGGAGCAGTACTTC. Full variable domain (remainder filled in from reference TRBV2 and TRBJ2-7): EPEVTQTPSHQVTQMGQEVILRCVPISNHLYFYWYRQILGQKVEFLVSFYNNEISEKSEIFDDQFSVERPDGSNFTLKIRSTKLEDSAMYFCASSNRGEQYFGPGTRLTVT.

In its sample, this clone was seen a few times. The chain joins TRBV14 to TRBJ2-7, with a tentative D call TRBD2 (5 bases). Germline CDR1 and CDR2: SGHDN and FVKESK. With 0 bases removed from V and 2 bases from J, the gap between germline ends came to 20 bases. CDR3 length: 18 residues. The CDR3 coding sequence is TGTGCCAGCAGCCAAGATTATGGGGTTGACTACGACGCCTACGAGCAGTACTTC. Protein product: CASSQDYGVDYDAYEQYF.

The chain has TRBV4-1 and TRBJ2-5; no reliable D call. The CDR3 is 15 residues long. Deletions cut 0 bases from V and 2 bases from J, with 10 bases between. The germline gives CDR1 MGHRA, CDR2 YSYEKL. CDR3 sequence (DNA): TGCGCCAGCAGCCAAGATGGGCTGATACAAGAGACCCAGTACTTC. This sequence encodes CASSQDGLIQETQYF.

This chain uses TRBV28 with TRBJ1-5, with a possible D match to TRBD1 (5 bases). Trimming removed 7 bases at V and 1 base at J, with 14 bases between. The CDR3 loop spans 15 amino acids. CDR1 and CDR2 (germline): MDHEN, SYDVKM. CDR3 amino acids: CASNTGGGSNQPQHF. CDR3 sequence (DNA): TGTGCCAGCAATACCGGGGGGGGAAGCAATCAGCCCCAGCATTTT.

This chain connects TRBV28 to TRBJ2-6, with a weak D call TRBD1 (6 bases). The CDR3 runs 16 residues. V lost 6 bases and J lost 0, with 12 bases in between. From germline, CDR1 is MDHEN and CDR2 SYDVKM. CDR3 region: CASRITGTSGANVLTF. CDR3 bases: TGTGCCAGCAGGATCACAGGGACCTCTGGGGCCAACGTCCTGACTTTC.

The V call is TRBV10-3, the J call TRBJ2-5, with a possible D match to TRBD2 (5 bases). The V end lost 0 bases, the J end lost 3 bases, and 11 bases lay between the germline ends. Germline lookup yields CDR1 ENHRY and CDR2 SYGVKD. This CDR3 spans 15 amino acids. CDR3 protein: CAISESGDGEETQYF. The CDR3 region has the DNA TGTGCCATCAGTGAGTCGGGAGACGGAGAAGAGACCCAGTACTTC.

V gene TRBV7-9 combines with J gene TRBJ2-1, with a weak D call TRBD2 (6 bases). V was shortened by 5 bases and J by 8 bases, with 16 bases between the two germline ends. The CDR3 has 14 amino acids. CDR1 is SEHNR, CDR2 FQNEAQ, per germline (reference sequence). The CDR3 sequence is CASSPWRDSDEQFF. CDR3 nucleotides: TGTGCCAGCAGCCCTTGGCGGGATAGCGATGAGCAGTTCTTC.

The CDR3 reads CASSPVASGNNEQFF. The CDR3 DNA reads as TGTGCCAGCTCCCCGGTGGCTAGCGGGAACAATGAGCAGTTCTTC. This chain uses TRBV18 with TRBJ2-1, with TRBD2 matching 9 bases. This CDR3 spans 15 amino acids. J gave up 5 bases and V 6 bases, and 8 bases lay outside the gene matches. Germline assignment: CDR1 KGHSH and CDR2 LQKENI.

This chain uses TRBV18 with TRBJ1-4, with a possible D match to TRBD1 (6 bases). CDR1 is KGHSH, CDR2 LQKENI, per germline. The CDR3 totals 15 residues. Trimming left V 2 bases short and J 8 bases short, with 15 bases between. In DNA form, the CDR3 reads TGTGCCAGCTCACCATCTGGACAGACGACAGAAAAACTGTTTTTT. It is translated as CASSPSGQTTEKLFF.

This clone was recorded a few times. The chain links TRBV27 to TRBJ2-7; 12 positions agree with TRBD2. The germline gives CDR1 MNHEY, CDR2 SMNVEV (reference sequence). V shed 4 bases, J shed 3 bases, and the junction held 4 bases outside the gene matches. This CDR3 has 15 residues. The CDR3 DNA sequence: TGTGCCAGCAGTTCCACTAGCGGGAGGTACTACGAGCAGTACTTC. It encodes CASSSTSGRYYEQYF.

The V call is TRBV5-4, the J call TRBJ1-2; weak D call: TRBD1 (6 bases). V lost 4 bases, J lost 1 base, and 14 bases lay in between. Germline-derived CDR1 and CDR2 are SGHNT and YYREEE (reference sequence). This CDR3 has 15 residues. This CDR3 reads CASSIGQLFNYGYTF. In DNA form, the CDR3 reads TGTGCCAGCAGCATTGGACAGCTCTTTAACTATGGCTACACCTTC.

The CDR3 protein is CASSPRTGWKSSYGYTF. CDR3 DNA: TGTGCCAGCAGTCCGCGGACAGGGTGGAAGTCTAGCTATGGCTACACCTTC. V and J are TRBV28 and TRBJ1-2, with 8 bases identical to TRBD1. CDR3 length: 17 amino acids. Germline loops: CDR1 MDHEN, CDR2 SYDVKM. The ends lost 5 bases at V and 4 bases at J; junction bases unmatched: 15.

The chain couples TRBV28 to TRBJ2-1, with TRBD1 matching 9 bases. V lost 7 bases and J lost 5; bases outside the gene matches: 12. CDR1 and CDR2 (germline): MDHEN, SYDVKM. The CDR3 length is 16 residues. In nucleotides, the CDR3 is TGTGCCAGCACTAACGCCTACAGGGGGCGCCACAATGAGCAGTTCTTC. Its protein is CASTNAYRGRHNEQFF. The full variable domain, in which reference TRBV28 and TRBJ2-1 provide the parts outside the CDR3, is DVKVTQSSRYLVKRTGEKVFLECVQDMDHENMFWYRQDPGLGLRLIYFSYDVKMKEKGDIPEGYSVSREKKERFSLILESASTNQTSMYLCASTNAYRGRHNEQFFGPGTRLTVL.